The T cell receptor (beta chain) described here comes from a study of T cell changes during pregnancy in multiple sclerosis. With 4 bases clipped from V and 2 bases from J, the junction kept 6 bases outside the gene matches. The CDR3 runs 14 residues. Germline-derived CDR1 and CDR2 are SGHRS and YFSETQ. Generated by immunoSEQ multiplex PCR, the TCRdb table keeps only in-frame clones and is missing some. Of approximately 13,000 clones listed, about nine tenths are singletons. This TCR came from a female donor in good health, enrolled as a control in a pregnancy study. Sequenced material: CD8+ T cells from peripheral blood mononuclear cells, taken after pregnancy. V and J are TRBV5-1 and TRBJ2-7; TRBD1 matches 7 bases. As DNA, the CDR3 is TGCGCCAGCAGCGAGGACAGGCTAGCCTACGAGCAGTACTTC. It codes for CASSEDRLAYEQYF.